The clone carrying this T cell receptor beta chain was seen only once. This sample stems from a study of CD8 T cells in Susac syndrome. Reverse transcription of roughly 0.5 to 1 ug RNA used random hexamers. TCRdb passed the immunoSEQ multiplex PCR reads through MiXCR, listing each CDR3 protein once. The profile covers around 160,000 distinct CDR3 sequences, with just under 95% appearing a single time and under 0.15% taken by the ten largest. The authors sequenced TCR beta from blood CD8+ and CD4+ T cells. The clonotype comes from a human donor in good health. Sequencing was done on a sample of CD4+ T cells from PBMCs.

The chain's CDR3 is CATKKGAQNQPQHF. Written as DNA, the CDR3 is TGTGCCACCAAGAAGGGGGCCCAAAATCAGCCCCAGCATTTT. The chain is built from TRBV6-5 and TRBJ1-5; 7 bases are a match to TRBD1. With V trimmed by 10 bases and J by 4 bases, 10 bases remained unmatched. Germline V gene data show CDR1 as MNHEY and CDR2 as SVGAGI. The CDR3 covers 14 residues.